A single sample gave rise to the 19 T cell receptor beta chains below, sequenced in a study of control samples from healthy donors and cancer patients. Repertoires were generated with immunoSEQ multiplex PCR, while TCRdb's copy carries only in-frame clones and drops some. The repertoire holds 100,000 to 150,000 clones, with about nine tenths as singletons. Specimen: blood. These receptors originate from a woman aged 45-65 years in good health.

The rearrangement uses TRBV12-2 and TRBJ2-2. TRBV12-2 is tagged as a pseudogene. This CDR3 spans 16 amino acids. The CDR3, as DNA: TGTGCAAGTCCCAGGCTGGGGGGCACGAACACCGGGGAGCTGTTTTTT. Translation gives CASPRLGGTNTGELFF.

This CDR3 is CASSGGQGGNSPLHF. The DNA for the CDR3 is TGTGCCAGCAGCGGCGGACAGGGAGGGAATTCACCCCTCCACTTT. J is TRBJ1-6 and V is TRBV9, with 8 bases lining up with TRBD1. Germline V lookup: CDR1 SGDLS, CDR2 YYNGEE. V dropped 3 bases and J dropped 7; count of bases not matched to a gene: 6. The CDR3 is made up of 15 amino acids.

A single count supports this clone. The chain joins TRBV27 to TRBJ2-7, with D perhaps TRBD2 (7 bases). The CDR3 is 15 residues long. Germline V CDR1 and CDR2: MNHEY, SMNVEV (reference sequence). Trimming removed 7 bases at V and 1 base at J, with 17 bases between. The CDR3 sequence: CASTERGRGSYEQYF. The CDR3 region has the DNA TGTGCCAGCACCGAGCGGGGCAGGGGTTCCTACGAGCAGTACTTC.

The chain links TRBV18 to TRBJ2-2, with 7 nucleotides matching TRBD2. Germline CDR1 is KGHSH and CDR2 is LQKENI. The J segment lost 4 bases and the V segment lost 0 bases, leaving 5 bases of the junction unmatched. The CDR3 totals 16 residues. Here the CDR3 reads CASSPPSGGPTGELFF. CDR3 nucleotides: TGTGCCAGCTCACCACCGTCGGGAGGACCCACCGGGGAGCTGTTTTTT.

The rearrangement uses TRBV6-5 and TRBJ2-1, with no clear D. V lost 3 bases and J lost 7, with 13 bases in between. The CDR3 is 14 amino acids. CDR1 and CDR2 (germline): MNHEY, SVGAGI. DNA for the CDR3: TGTGCCAGCAGTTATCGGCAGAGTACAAATGAGCAGTTCTTC. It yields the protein CASSYRQSTNEQFF.

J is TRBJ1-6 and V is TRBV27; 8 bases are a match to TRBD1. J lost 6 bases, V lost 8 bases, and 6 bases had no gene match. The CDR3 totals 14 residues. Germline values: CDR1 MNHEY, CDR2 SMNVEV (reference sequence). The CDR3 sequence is CASRPDRVNSPLHF. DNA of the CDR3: TGTGCCAGCCGACCGGACAGGGTTAATTCACCCCTCCACTTT.

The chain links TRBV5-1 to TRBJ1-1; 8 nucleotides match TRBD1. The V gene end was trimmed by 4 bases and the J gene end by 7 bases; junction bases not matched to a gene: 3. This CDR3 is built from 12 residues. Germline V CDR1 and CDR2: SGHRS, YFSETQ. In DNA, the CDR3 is TGCGCCAGCAGCGTAGACAGGGGTGAAGCTTTCTTT. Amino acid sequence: CASSVDRGEAFF.

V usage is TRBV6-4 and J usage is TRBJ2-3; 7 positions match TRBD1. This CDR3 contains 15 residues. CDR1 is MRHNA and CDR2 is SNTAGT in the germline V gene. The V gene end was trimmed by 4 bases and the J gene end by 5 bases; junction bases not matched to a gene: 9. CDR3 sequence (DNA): TGTGCCAGCAGTGTTGGGGACAGTAGGGGAGATACGCAGTATTTT. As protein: CASSVGDSRGDTQYF.

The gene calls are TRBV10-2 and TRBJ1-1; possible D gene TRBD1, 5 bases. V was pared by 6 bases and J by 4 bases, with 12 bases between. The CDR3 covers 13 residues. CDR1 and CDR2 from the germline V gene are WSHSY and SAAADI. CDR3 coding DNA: TGCGCCAGCAGCCCTCAGGGAGGCACTGAAGCTTTCTTT. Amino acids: CASSPQGGTEAFF.

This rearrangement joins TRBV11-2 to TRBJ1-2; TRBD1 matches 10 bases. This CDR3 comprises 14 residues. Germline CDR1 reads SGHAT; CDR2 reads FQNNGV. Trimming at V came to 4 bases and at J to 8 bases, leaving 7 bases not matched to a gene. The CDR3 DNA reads TGTGCCAGCAGCTCCTCCGGGACAGGGGAGGGCTACACCTTC. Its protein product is CASSSSGTGEGYTF.

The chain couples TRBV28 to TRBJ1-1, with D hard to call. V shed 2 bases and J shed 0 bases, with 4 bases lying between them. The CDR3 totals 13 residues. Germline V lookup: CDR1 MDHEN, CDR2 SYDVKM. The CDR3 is CASSLNLNTEAFF. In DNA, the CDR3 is TGTGCCAGCAGTTTAAATCTGAACACTGAAGCTTTCTTT.

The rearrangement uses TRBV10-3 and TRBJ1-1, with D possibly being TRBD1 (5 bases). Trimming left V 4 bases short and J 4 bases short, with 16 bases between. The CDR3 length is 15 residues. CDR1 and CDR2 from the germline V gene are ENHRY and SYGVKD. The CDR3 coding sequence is TGTGCCATCAGTGGGGCAGGGACGAGGACCACTGAAGCTTTCTTT. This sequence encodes CAISGAGTRTTEAFF.

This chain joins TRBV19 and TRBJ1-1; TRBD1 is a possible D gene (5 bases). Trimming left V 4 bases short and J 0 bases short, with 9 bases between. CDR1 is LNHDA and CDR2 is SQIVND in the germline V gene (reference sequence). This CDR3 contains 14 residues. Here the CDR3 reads CASSRTPLNTEAFF. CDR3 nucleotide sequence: TGTGCCAGTAGTAGGACACCTTTGAACACTGAAGCTTTCTTT.

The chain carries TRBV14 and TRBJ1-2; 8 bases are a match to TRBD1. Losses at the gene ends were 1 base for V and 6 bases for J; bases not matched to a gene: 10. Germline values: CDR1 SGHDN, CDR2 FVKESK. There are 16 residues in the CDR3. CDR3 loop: CASSQARAGGANGYTF. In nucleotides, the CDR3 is TGTGCCAGCAGCCAAGCTCGGGCAGGGGGCGCGAATGGCTACACCTTC.

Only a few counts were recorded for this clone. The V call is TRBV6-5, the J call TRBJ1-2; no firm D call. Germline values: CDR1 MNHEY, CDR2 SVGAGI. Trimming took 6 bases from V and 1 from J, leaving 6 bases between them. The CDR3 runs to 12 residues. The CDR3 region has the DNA TGTGCCAGCAGCACTAATAACTATGGCTACACCTTC. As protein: CASSTNNYGYTF.

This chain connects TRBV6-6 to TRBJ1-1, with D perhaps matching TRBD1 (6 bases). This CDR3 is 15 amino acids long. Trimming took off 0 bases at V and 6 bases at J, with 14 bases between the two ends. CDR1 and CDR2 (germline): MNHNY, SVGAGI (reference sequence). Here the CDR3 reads CASSYSAGGAPEAFF. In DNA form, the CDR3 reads TGTGCCAGCAGTTACTCGGCGGGGGGCGCACCTGAAGCTTTCTTT.

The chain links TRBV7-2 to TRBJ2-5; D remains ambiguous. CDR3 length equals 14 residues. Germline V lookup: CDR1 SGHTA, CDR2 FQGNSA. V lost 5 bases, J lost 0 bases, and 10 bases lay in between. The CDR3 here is CASSNLQNQETQYF. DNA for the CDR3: TGTGCCAGCAGCAACCTACAAAACCAAGAGACCCAGTACTTC. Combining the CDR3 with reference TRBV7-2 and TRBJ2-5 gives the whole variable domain GAGVSQSPSNKVTEKGKDVELRCDPISGHTALYWYRQSLGQGLEFLIYFQGNSAPDKSGLPSDRFSAERTGGSVSTLTIQRTQQEDSAVYLCASSNLQNQETQYFGPGTRLLVL.

The CDR3 coding sequence is TGTGCCAGCAGTGCCGCGGACGGTTTCGCCCACGAGCAGTACTTC. Protein product: CASSAADGFAHEQYF. This rearrangement joins TRBV25-1 to TRBJ2-7; the D is unclear. V gave up 4 bases and J gave up 5 bases, with 18 bases separating them. The germline V gene has CDR1 MGHDK and CDR2 SYGVNS. The CDR3 contains 15 residues.

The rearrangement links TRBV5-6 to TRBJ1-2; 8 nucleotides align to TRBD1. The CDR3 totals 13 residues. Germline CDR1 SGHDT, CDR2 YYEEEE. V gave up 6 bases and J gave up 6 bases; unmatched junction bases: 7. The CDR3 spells CASTNRGVHGYTF. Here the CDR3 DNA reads TGTGCCAGCACCAACAGGGGGGTCCATGGCTACACCTTC.